This T cell receptor (beta chain) was obtained from a study of PD-1 blockade in classical Hodgkin lymphoma. Sequencing used immunoSEQ multiplex PCR; TCRdb keeps in-frame clones, though not all of them. The table includes around 66,000 clones, over 55% detected once. Every one of the patients relapsed after autologous stem cell transplantation (brentuximab vedotin exposure was variable). Germline-derived CDR1 and CDR2 are SGHDN and FVKESK. The germline V and J ends were trimmed by 0 bases and 3 bases, with 11 bases remaining between them. This CDR3 comprises 15 residues. The source was peripheral blood mononuclear cells (PBMCs), collected before the second cycle of nivolumab. The TCR sequence derives from a human donor with classical Hodgkin lymphoma. The V gene is TRBV14, the J gene TRBJ2-5; D not resolved. In DNA form, the CDR3 reads TGTGCCAGCAGCCAAGATGGTCAATTGGAAGAGACCCAGTACTTC. This sequence encodes CASSQDGQLEETQYF.